This entry lists 9 T cell receptor beta chains sequenced from one sample in a study of post-analysis software for immune sequencing data. These receptors are not linked to any known antigen. Study-wide points: In patients, five TRBV segments were more frequent than in controls, with TRBV5-6, TRBV5-1 and TRBV20-1 among them.

Sequencing libraries made from TCR beta cDNA carried unique molecular identifiers. TCRdb reprocessed the PCR reads with MiXCR, giving one entry per CDR3 protein. This table holds about 460,000 distinct CDR3 sequences, under 55% found once. What was sequenced was blood. The receptors were sampled from a girl aged 5 to 17 with multiple sclerosis.

This chain connects TRBV10-3 to TRBJ2-4; D is ambiguous. The last part of the DNA fits TRBJ2-7 better; the J call may be wrong. The germline V gene has CDR1 ENHRY and CDR2 SYGVKD. The CDR3 has 12 amino acids. DNA of the CDR3: TGTGCCATCAGTGAAAAAGCTTACGAGCAGTACTTC. This gives the protein CAISEKAYEQYF.

This sequence joins TRBV5-1 and TRBJ2-7; 7 bases map to TRBD1. This CDR3 is 15 amino acids long. Losses at the gene ends were 1 base for V and 0 bases for J; bases not matched to a gene: 4. CDR1 and CDR2 (germline): SGHRS, YFSETQ. CDR3 nucleotides: TGCGCCAGCAGCTTGCAACAGGGGACCTCCTACGAGCAGTACTTC. It is translated as CASSLQQGTSYEQYF.

This chain uses TRBV3-1 with TRBJ2-7, with 8 bases that match TRBD2. Unmatched junction bases numbered 7, after V lost 1 base and J lost 2 bases. The germline gives CDR1 LGHDT, CDR2 YNNKEL (reference sequence). CDR3 length: 16 amino acids. The DNA for the CDR3 is TGTGCCAGCAGCCAAGTACCAGCGGGAGAACCCTACGAGCAGTACTTC. Protein: CASSQVPAGEPYEQYF.

The chain couples TRBV3-1 to TRBJ2-2, with D possibly TRBD1 on 6 matching bases. Germline-derived CDR1 and CDR2 are LGHDT and YNNKEL (reference sequence). There are 17 residues in the CDR3. Trimming took off 3 bases at V and 1 base at J, with 15 bases between the two ends. The CDR3 reads CASSQSGVLGNTGELFF. CDR3 nucleotide sequence: TGTGCCAGCAGCCAGTCAGGGGTCCTTGGGAACACCGGGGAGCTGTTTTTT.

This clonotype was detected a few times. This chain joins TRBV5-1 and TRBJ2-6; D perhaps matches TRBD1 (5 bases). The CDR3 spans 19 residues. Trimming removed 0 bases from V and 1 base from J, with 17 bases in between. The germline gives CDR1 SGHRS, CDR2 YFSETQ. The CDR3 sequence: CASSLAFDSGMSGANVLTF. The CDR3 DNA is TGCGCCAGCAGCTTGGCCTTCGACAGTGGAATGTCTGGGGCCAACGTCCTGACTTTC.

The chain has TRBV5-1 and TRBJ2-4, with TRBD2 matching 11 bases. Per the germline V gene, CDR1 is SGHRS and CDR2 is YFSETQ. The CDR3 length is 15 residues. The ends lost 0 bases at V and 13 bases at J; junction bases unmatched: 9. In DNA form, the CDR3 reads TGCGCCAGCAGCTTGGCCGAACTAGCGGGAGCTGAGCAGTACTTC. Its protein product is CASSLAELAGAEQYF.

The chain is built from TRBV6-5 and TRBJ1-1; tentative D call: TRBD1 (6 bases). The CDR3 is 16 amino acids. Trimming removed 8 bases at V and 1 base at J, with 20 bases between. The germline V gene has CDR1 MNHEY and CDR2 SVGAGI. CDR3 nucleotide sequence: TGTGCCAGCCGGACAGTGGTTATCGGCGGGAACACTGAAGCTTTCTTT. It specifies CASRTVVIGGNTEAFF.

The chain couples TRBV6-5 to TRBJ2-3; 10 positions agree with TRBD2. The CDR3 has 16 amino acids. Trimming removed 6 bases from V and 3 bases from J; junction bases left unmatched: 9. Germline V gene data show CDR1 as MNHEY and CDR2 as SVGAGI. The CDR3 coding sequence is TGTGCCAGCAGGGACGTAGCGGGAGGCCGTACAGATACGCAGTATTTT. Translation gives CASRDVAGGRTDTQYF.

This clonotype has a handful of counts. The chain joins TRBV5-1 to TRBJ2-1, with D uncertain. Germline values: CDR1 SGHRS, CDR2 YFSETQ. The CDR3 has 13 amino acids. V was trimmed by 2 bases and J by 9 bases, leaving 12 bases between them. The CDR3 DNA reads TGCGCCAGCAGCTTTGCACGGCCGGGTGAGCAGTTCTTC. Amino acid sequence: CASSFARPGEQFF.